Listed below are T cell receptor beta chains from one sample, sequenced in a study of blood T cell repertoires in COVID-19. The repertoire was sequenced with immunoSEQ multiplex PCR; TCRdb's copy has only in-frame clones and lacks some. The sample lists hundreds of thousands of clones, 85% to 90% seen once, with 0.95% to 1% in the top ten. Material: peripheral blood. All receptors derive from a middle-aged woman who had recovered from COVID-19. CDR3s include the opening cysteine and the closing phenylalanine or tryptophan. Each record gives: J gene, clone size, D gene, V gene, CDR3 protein, CDR3 DNA. D genes are given only for firm matches. Size is stated for part of the rows, as once, few or many counts, or as a class when the clone is expanded.

J gene: TRBJ2-5; clone size: -; D gene: TRBD2; V gene: TRBV11-3; CDR3 protein: CASSELAVQETQYF; CDR3 DNA: TGTGCCAGCAGCGAACTAGCGGTGCAAGAGACCCAGTACTTC
J gene: TRBJ1-3; clone size: -; D gene: -; V gene: TRBV27; CDR3 protein: CASRPGGQISGNTIYF; CDR3 DNA: TGTGCCAGCAGGCCCGGGGGGCAGATCTCTGGAAACACCATATATTTT
J gene: TRBJ2-5; clone size: -; D gene: -; V gene: TRBV10-3; CDR3 protein: CAISRSGDQETQYF; CDR3 DNA: TGTGCCATCAGTCGGTCCGGAGACCAAGAGACCCAGTACTTC
J gene: TRBJ2-7; clone size: -; D gene: -; V gene: TRBV4-3; CDR3 protein: CASSQVTGPSSYEQYF; CDR3 DNA: TGCGCCAGCAGCCAAGTCACAGGACCTAGCTCCTACGAGCAGTACTTC
J gene: TRBJ2-1; clone size: once; D gene: TRBD2; V gene: TRBV6-5; CDR3 protein: CASSYAGGEQFF; CDR3 DNA: TGTGCCAGCAGTTACGCGGGGGGGGAGCAGTTCTTC
J gene: TRBJ2-1; clone size: -; D gene: TRBD2; V gene: TRBV11-3; CDR3 protein: CASSQVLAGHNEQFF; CDR3 DNA: TGTGCCAGCAGCCAGGTACTAGCGGGGCACAATGAGCAGTTCTTC
J gene: TRBJ2-1; clone size: -; D gene: TRBD2; V gene: TRBV27; CDR3 protein: CASSREGSSYNEQFF; CDR3 DNA: TGTGCCAGCTCCAGGGAGGGGAGCTCCTACAATGAGCAGTTCTTC
J gene: TRBJ2-1; clone size: -; D gene: TRBD2; V gene: TRBV11-3; CDR3 protein: CASSQLAGGSYNEQFF; CDR3 DNA: TGTGCCAGCAGCCAGCTAGCGGGAGGGTCCTACAATGAGCAGTTCTTC
J gene: TRBJ2-1; clone size: -; D gene: TRBD2; V gene: TRBV14; CDR3 protein: CASSQDRVSGRGPTSYNEQFF; CDR3 DNA: TGTGCCAGCAGCCAAGATCGGGTTAGCGGGAGAGGGCCGACCTCCTACAATGAGCAGTTCTTC
J gene: TRBJ2-3; clone size: -; D gene: TRBD2; V gene: TRBV29-1; CDR3 protein: CSGGPGGDTQYF; CDR3 DNA: TGCAGCGGCGGGCCGGGGGGAGATACGCAGTATTTT
J gene: TRBJ2-1; clone size: -; D gene: -; V gene: TRBV3-1/TRBV3-2; CDR3 protein: CASSQERASAYNEQFF; CDR3 DNA: TGTGCCAGCAGCCAAGAGCGGGCTAGCGCGTACAATGAGCAGTTCTTC
J gene: TRBJ2-5; clone size: -; D gene: TRBD1; V gene: TRBV5-1; CDR3 protein: CASSYGTVQETQYF; CDR3 DNA: TGCGCCAGCAGCTACGGGACAGTACAAGAGACCCAGTACTTC
J gene: TRBJ1-4; clone size: -; D gene: TRBD1; V gene: TRBV6-2/TRBV6-3; CDR3 protein: CASSPLPGQMNEKLFF; CDR3 DNA: TGTGCCAGCAGTCCCCTACCGGGACAGATGAATGAAAAACTGTTTTTT
J gene: TRBJ2-7; clone size: -; D gene: -; V gene: TRBV18; CDR3 protein: CASSPLGTGEQYF; CDR3 DNA: TGTGCCAGCTCACCTTTGGGGACTGGCGAGCAGTACTTC
J gene: TRBJ2-5; clone size: -; D gene: TRBD2; V gene: TRBV7-9; CDR3 protein: CASSLGLAGVAWETQYF; CDR3 DNA: TGTGCCAGCAGCTTAGGGCTAGCGGGAGTTGCGTGGGAGACCCAGTACTTC
J gene: TRBJ1-3; clone size: -; D gene: -; V gene: TRBV7-6; CDR3 protein: CASSLRGEGYSGNTIYF; CDR3 DNA: TGTGCCAGCAGCTTACGGGGGGAAGGGTACTCTGGAAACACCATATATTTT
J gene: TRBJ1-2; clone size: once; D gene: TRBD1; V gene: TRBV30; CDR3 protein: CAWSVWSTPGGYGYTF; CDR3 DNA: TGTGCCTGGAGTGTATGGAGTACTCCAGGGGGCTATGGCTACACCTTC
J gene: TRBJ2-7; clone size: -; D gene: -; V gene: TRBV7-2; CDR3 protein: CASTPPSRTGEQYF; CDR3 DNA: TGTGCCAGCACCCCCCCATCCCGAACGGGTGAGCAGTACTTC
J gene: TRBJ1-2; clone size: few; D gene: TRBD1; V gene: TRBV5-5; CDR3 protein: CASSPRTGPYGYTF; CDR3 DNA: TGTGCCAGCAGCCCAAGGACAGGGCCCTATGGCTACACCTTC
J gene: TRBJ1-2; clone size: -; D gene: TRBD1; V gene: TRBV3-1/TRBV3-2; CDR3 protein: CASGAAQGGGGYTF; CDR3 DNA: TGTGCCAGCGGGGCGGCCCAAGGGGGCGGAGGCTACACCTTC
J gene: TRBJ2-7; clone size: few; D gene: -; V gene: TRBV6-2/TRBV6-3; CDR3 protein: CASSYSTSYEQYF; CDR3 DNA: TGTGCCAGCAGTTACTCGACAAGCTATGAGCAGTACTTC
J gene: TRBJ2-7; clone size: once; D gene: TRBD2; V gene: TRBV4-2; CDR3 protein: CASSHGLAGGAPTSGQYF; CDR3 DNA: TGTGCCAGCAGCCATGGACTAGCGGGAGGGGCCCCTACGAGTGGGCAGTACTTC
J gene: TRBJ2-1; clone size: -; D gene: -; V gene: TRBV5-1; CDR3 protein: CASGAGPLNEQFF; CDR3 DNA: TGCGCCAGCGGGGCAGGGCCCCTCAATGAGCAGTTCTTC
J gene: TRBJ2-7; clone size: -; D gene: TRBD1; V gene: TRBV27; CDR3 protein: CASNRGQGPYEQYF; CDR3 DNA: TGTGCCAGCAACCGAGGACAGGGGCCGTACGAGCAGTACTTC
J gene: TRBJ2-1; clone size: -; D gene: -; V gene: TRBV5-6; CDR3 protein: CASSWGQGHNEQFF; CDR3 DNA: TGTGCCAGCAGCTGGGGGCAGGGGCACAATGAGCAGTTCTTC
J gene: TRBJ1-6; clone size: -; D gene: -; V gene: TRBV5-1; CDR3 protein: CASSFGEGGNSPLHF; CDR3 DNA: TGCGCCAGCAGCTTCGGTGAGGGTGGTAATTCACCCCTCCACTTT
J gene: TRBJ2-2; clone size: -; D gene: TRBD1; V gene: TRBV5-4; CDR3 protein: CASSLGDRGPVGELFF; CDR3 DNA: TGTGCCAGCAGCTTGGGTGACAGGGGGCCGGTCGGGGAGCTGTTTTTT
J gene: TRBJ2-1; clone size: once; D gene: TRBD2; V gene: TRBV3-1/TRBV3-2; CDR3 protein: CASSQSGGYNEQFF; CDR3 DNA: TGTGCCAGCAGCCAATCGGGAGGGTACAATGAGCAGTTCTTC
J gene: TRBJ2-4; clone size: -; D gene: TRBD2; V gene: TRBV12-3/TRBV12-4; CDR3 protein: CASSSSGGYIQYF; CDR3 DNA: TGTGCCAGCAGTTCTAGCGGGGGGTACATTCAGTACTTC
J gene: TRBJ1-5; clone size: -; D gene: TRBD1; V gene: TRBV19; CDR3 protein: CASSPPGQGGNQPQHF; CDR3 DNA: TGTGCCAGTAGTCCCCCGGGACAGGGTGGCAATCAGCCCCAGCATTTT
J gene: TRBJ2-5; clone size: -; D gene: TRBD2; V gene: TRBV6-2/TRBV6-3; CDR3 protein: CASSYLAGVLETQYF; CDR3 DNA: TGTGCCAGCAGTTATTTAGCGGGAGTGTTAGAGACCCAGTACTTC
J gene: TRBJ2-1; clone size: -; D gene: TRBD2; V gene: TRBV3-1/TRBV3-2; CDR3 protein: CASSHSGRTGNEQFF; CDR3 DNA: TGTGCCAGCAGTCATAGCGGGAGAACCGGGAATGAGCAGTTCTTC